This T cell receptor beta chain was captured by sequencing in a study of cytomegalovirus exposure and HLA in healthy donors (dated by TCRdb to 2016 to 2017). Turning to the overall study: In an earlier analysis of roughly 590 of the donors, around 300 Gb of sequence data and roughly 100 million unique TCR beta sequences from about 179 million T cells were reported. Approximately 300 gigabases of sequencing data and around 80 million unique TCR sequences made up an early release that covered about 640 HLA-typed donors. Of the 350 to 450 genotyped donors, roughly 80% were placed in the genetic ancestry cluster associated with self-reported Caucasian donors. The study was designed to test whether signatures of past pathogen exposure could be identified by cataloging public T cell receptors. The T cell repertoires of some 670 subjects were profiled by immunosequencing and related to cytomegalovirus serostatus. Besides the first cohort of approximately 710 subjects, a separate validation cohort made up of roughly 130 different subjects was used. The study combined high-throughput TCR immunosequencing, statistical association of individual TCRs with disease status, and machine learning to predict cytomegalovirus infection status. In a later analysis, previously published TCR beta repertoires from more than 500 donors were re-analyzed and high-resolution HLA genotyping was added so that TCR occurrence patterns could be studied. In the later analysis, no new phenotypic data were used to find candidate immune exposures; instead, reliance was placed on TCR beta sequences and their occurrence across donors. In an earlier analysis of several hundred of the donors, high-throughput TCR beta sequencing was used to judge whether each TCR beta V gene segment behaved as functional or pseudogenic. Donor age, sex, ethnicity and CMV serostatus were compiled together with the repertoire data. A later genetic analysis took genome-wide SNP genotypes for about 55% of the 666 donors and used that subset as a discovery cohort. Every repertoire in the discovery cohort had been generated on one and the same sequencing platform. HLA typing included class I and class II loci at four-digit resolution. Typing coverage varied by locus: 629-630 donors for A, B, C, DRB1 and DQB1; roughly 520 for DQA1; about 570 for DPA1; 450 to 480 for DPB1. Several DR-DQ haplotypes were handled as single units for association and clustering because linkage in the cohort was strong. Across under 500 genotyped donors of the cohort, an average of approximately 220,000 unique TCR beta nucleotide sequences per donor were sequenced, and approximately 19% of those sequences were non-productive. Overall results and qualifications from the work: Compared with the approximately 720-donor mean, donors in an Asian-associated ancestry cluster had fewer N-insertions in productive TCRs, according to a later genetic analysis. A further reported finding was that TCR beta sequences accurately predicted the HLA-A and HLA-B alleles for most subjects in the first cohort. A total of 150 or so TCR beta chains were listed by the study as associated with cytomegalovirus. A cluster of highly shared sequence variants was judged likely to represent a technical artifact of the sequencing pipeline. In both the original and validation cohorts, the classifier was reported to diagnose cytomegalovirus status with high specificity and sensitivity. Presence/absence analyses assumed roughly uniform sequencing depth across donors, an assumption that may not hold. Because HLA typing was unavailable for some donors at each locus, only the typed subset was used in association tests. Linkage disequilibrium might explain the correlated functional status among segregating V segments, but an unknown experimental factor could not be ruled out. A later analysis reported that several top co-occurrence clusters appeared linked to parvovirus B19, influenza, CMV and Epstein-Barr virus. Most TCR sequences were seen in very few donors, while some public TCRs were found in many individuals. In a later analysis, HLA-associated TCR beta chains showed more clonal expansion and lower generation probabilities than non-associated chains that were equally common. A later analysis found that most CMV-associated TCR beta chains appeared HLA-restricted, with HLA associations seemingly driven largely by CMV exposure. Because counts were too low, 15 to 20 rarely observed V segments, including chromosome 9 orphons, were excluded from the earlier analysis of 500 to 700 of the donors. In an earlier analysis of roughly 500 of the donors, most TCR beta V segments appeared in productive rearrangements about 87% or about 30% of the time, broadly matching IMGT annotations. This cohort had only TCR beta chains sequenced, and the lack of alpha or paired-chain data limited which features could be detected. A later genetic analysis associated a missense DCLRE1C variant with V-gene and J-gene trimming of TCR beta chains, and an independent cohort replicated the association. A later analysis associated 16,951 TCR beta sequences with specific HLA alleles at a false discovery rate of 0.05. The authors suggested that the approach could potentially be extended to other disease states and immunological phenotypes. In vitro tests confirmed that a few of the cytomegalovirus-associated TCR beta chains recognize cytomegalovirus antigens. According to a later analysis, TCR association rates differed among HLA loci, with DRB1 alleles showing the most associated TCRs and HLA-C alleles showing the fewest. When HLA alleles, especially DR and DQ, strongly co-occurred, attributing TCR associations to individual alleles was difficult. CMV serostatus was the only immune exposure information available for the cohort. Because the 87-base-pair reads could not distinguish some IMGT-functional V segments, including TRBV6-2 and TRBV6-3, those segments were excluded.

The germline V gene (reference sequence) supplies CDR1 LNHNV and CDR2 YYDKDF. Relative to germline, V is 0 bases shorter and J is 6 bases shorter, with 12 bases between their ends. Including cysteine and phenylalanine, the CDR3 has 14 amino acids. Just CDR3 DNA is preserved here, 42 bases in frame from base 1. The cohort comprised fewer than 750 healthy bone marrow donors. At the time of sampling, all cohort members were nominally healthy, though unrecorded immune exposures were likely present. The donor tested CMV seropositive and was one of the 289 seropositive cohort members. Each donor provided a peripheral blood sample, and peripheral blood mononuclear cells were used for TCR beta sequencing. Genomic DNA extraction from the blood cell samples was performed with the Qiagen DNeasy Blood Extraction Kit. About this clone: This receptor's antigen is unknown. It has no much larger one-base neighbor in the sample; base qualities were not kept.

Receptors were amplified or captured by the immunoSEQ multiplex PCR assay. A mixture of 60 forward primers for TCR Vbeta segments and 13 reverse primers for TCR Jbeta segments was used in the multiplex PCR. The CDR3 region of rearranged TCR beta genes was amplified from genomic DNA by a multiplex PCR assay. Amplified TCR beta libraries were sequenced as 87-base-pair reads on the Illumina HiSeq System. Regarding the original processing steps: In a later analysis, tens of millions of unique TCR beta chains were counted across the approximately 620 repertoires, and roughly 9.9 million of these chains were shared by at least two donors. A nearest-neighbor algorithm error-corrected the raw reads and collapsed the reads into unique sequences, merging closely related sequences to remove PCR and sequencing errors. To assign V, D and J gene segments, CDR3 sequences were aligned to IMGT reference sequences. Each retained sequence needed at least a six-nucleotide match to both a V gene segment and a J gene segment. Rearrangements were classified as productive when the CDR3 lacked stop codons and remained in frame with V and J, and all other rearrangements were classified as non-productive. Following IMGT convention, CDR3 was defined as the stretch from the second conserved V-encoded cysteine to the conserved J-encoded phenylalanine. In an earlier analysis of around 540 of the donors, sequences lacking an unambiguous match to a single V gene segment were excluded. In an earlier analysis of around 590 of the donors, a V segment was called functional when productive rearrangements were above 56.7%, and segregating when the standard deviation between donors exceeded 5%. A statistical classification framework was built for diagnosing cytomegalovirus status from the catalog of TCR beta chain sequences. A later analysis assigned V and J genes by comparing TCR nucleotide sequences with IMGT/GENE-DB human TR gene sequences. In a later analysis, CDR3 sequences and most-parsimonious VDJ recombination scenarios were assigned using the TCRdist pipeline. In a later analysis, every TCR beta chain was defined by the combination of its CDR3 amino acid sequence and its V-gene family, and reads without a unique V-gene family were dropped. In a later analysis, approximately 590 highly shared, low-generation-probability nucleotide sequences were removed to address suspected cross-contamination and a sequencing artifact. A later analysis calculated a clonal expansion index for each public chain from normalized within-repertoire ranks of inferred template counts. Generation probabilities in a later analysis came from a VDJ recombination model fitted to out-of-frame rearrangements, and those results were checked against IGoR. A later analysis scored TCR-TCR, TCR-HLA and TCR-CMV co-occurrence with hypergeometric tests, applying a repertoire-size bias correction to TCR pairs. In a later analysis, false discovery rates were estimated by permuting HLA or CMV assignments 20 times. In a later analysis, co-occurring TCRs were grouped using DBSCAN, with TCRdist sequence similarity added in when clustering inside HLA-allele-positive subsets. Co-occurrence clustering excluded repertoires with fewer than 30,000 or more than 120,000 public chains, plus five with anomalous nucleotide sharing. TCRdb retrieved this table from immuneACCESS and kept in-frame rearrangements only. Not all clones are present; in checked studies, unresolved V genes account for under half, and no reason is known for the remainder. V, J and clone size derive from that table, while D and trimming were established from the DNA sequence. This sample gives 190,000 or so clones in total; around 79% of them show up just once. About 1.4% of the sample lies in the top ten.

This chain is built from TRBV15 and TRBJ2-7; no D gene call is confident. The sample consisted of PBMCs. This TCR was recovered from a girl between 5 and 17 years old in good health and CMV-seropositive. The CDR3 corresponds to CATSREERFVEQYF. At the DNA level, the sequence is TGTGCCACCAGCAGAGAGGAGAGGTTCGTCGAGCAGTACTTC.